The T cell receptor beta chain under discussion was sequenced for a study of CD8 T cells in ankylosing spondylitis (dated by TCRdb to about 2017). For context, the study as a whole: The study set out to find disease-linked TCR variants by profiling T cell receptor beta repertoires in ankylosing spondylitis patients and healthy donors. The full study cohort was made up of 20 to 25 ankylosing spondylitis patients and roughly 100 healthy donors. Peripheral blood samples were taken, and synovial fluid was additionally collected from ankylosing spondylitis patients. Results and caveats for the whole study, not just this receptor: A TCR beta motif made up of about eight highly homologous amino acid variants appeared to be characteristic of blood from ankylosing spondylitis patients. According to the report, matched synovial fluid samples from ankylosing spondylitis patients were significantly enriched for the disease-linked clones. Some motif variants had previously been reported in the synovial fluid and blood of reactive arthritis patients, which suggests shared mechanisms of disease initiation. The disease-linked clones had a CD8+ phenotype and were found at relatively low frequencies in peripheral blood.

CDR1 and CDR2, looked up from the germline V gene, are MNHNS and SASEGT. V is clipped by 0 bases and J by 1 base, and the sequence between their germline boundaries is 15 bases long. The CDR3 holds 17 amino acids from the cysteine to the phenylalanine. The read is trimmed to its CDR3 DNA, 51 bases read in frame from base 1. Comments on this clonotype: Its antigen is not yet known. Base quality data are lacking; no much larger clone is found one base away.

The data were produced on an Illumina HiSeq 2500. TCR beta libraries were prepared by quantitative 5'-RACE with molecular barcodes. In the original analysis: To identify disease-linked TCR variants, a new computational method was used, one built on a probabilistic model of VDJ rearrangement. TCRdb cleaned the public reads at Q25 with fastp, built clones with MiXCR and kept in-frame beta chains. Rows with one shared CDR3 protein collapse into an entry with the most common genes and DNA. The V and J calls come from TCRdb's annotation, not from the publication. This sample lists 380,000 or so distinct CDR3 sequences; 20% to 25% were detected once. The top ten constitute over 10% of the sample.

This TCR derives from a male donor with ankylosing spondylitis or in good health (not recorded which). Sequences were obtained from blood, either unsorted or a sorted T cell fraction (not recorded which). The chain employs TRBV6-1 and TRBJ1-1, with an unclear D gene assignment. At the DNA level, the sequence is TGTGCCAGCAGTGAAGCGTCTGCAGTCTGGGGGAACACTGAAGCTTTCTTT. Translated, it gives CASSEASAVWGNTEAFF.